The text below deals with one T cell receptor beta chain. This record belongs to a study of cytomegalovirus exposure and HLA in healthy donors. V was clipped by 0 bases and J by 2 bases, with 8 bases between them. Germline values: CDR1 SGHRS, CDR2 YFSETQ. This CDR3 has 14 residues. Vbeta (60) and Jbeta (13) primers were used in the PCR. Profiling relied on immunoSEQ multiplex PCR, and the TCRdb table lists in-frame clones only, not all of them. The sample lists over 130,000 clones; 70% were seen once. Specimen: PBMCs. The sequence was obtained from a woman in her 30s in good health and CMV-seronegative. The V call is TRBV5-1, the J call TRBJ2-5; TRBD2 is a possible D gene (5 bases). CDR3 sequence (DNA): TGCGCCAGCAGCTTGGGGAGAGGGCAAGAGACCCAGTACTTC. Amino acids: CASSLGRGQETQYF. The full variable domain, completed using reference TRBV5-1 and TRBJ2-5, is KAGVTQTPRYLIKTRGQQVTLSCSPISGHRSVSWYQQTPGQGLQFLFEYFSETQRNKGNFPGRFSGRQFSNSRSEMNVSTLELGDSALYLCASSLGRGQETQYFGPGTRLLVL.